One sample yielded the 29 T cell receptor beta chains listed below, sequenced in a study of post-analysis software for immune sequencing data. Study findings and constraints: Patients carried five TRBV segments more frequently than controls did, and TRBV5-6, TRBV5-1 and TRBV20-1 were among them.

For these TCRs, the target antigens are not known. TCR beta cDNA libraries had unique molecular identifiers. Using its own MiXCR run on the PCR reads, TCRdb lists one record per CDR3 protein. The data contain approximately 150,000 distinct CDR3 sequences, about 32% of them singletons. The sample comprised blood. Receptors were obtained from a girl aged 10-17 years with multiple sclerosis.

This clonotype was detected many times. J is TRBJ2-7 and V is TRBV25-1; D is uncertain. V was cut by 11 bases and J by 4 bases, with 15 bases left in between. Germline V gene lookup returns CDR1 MGHDK and CDR2 SYGVNS. This CDR3 is 12 amino acids long. CDR3 loop: CAESDSSYEQYF. The CDR3 region has the DNA TGTGCCGAGTCAGACTCCTCTTACGAGCAGTACTTC.

At least ten counts were recorded for this clonotype. CDR3 bases: TGCAGTGCCCAAGGTGGGGCGGGGAACTATGGCTACACCTTC. Protein product: CSAQGGAGNYGYTF. The V gene is TRBV20-1, the J gene TRBJ1-2; maybe TRBD1 (5 bases). The germline gives CDR1 DFQATT, CDR2 SNEGSKA (reference sequence). The CDR3 totals 14 residues. With 6 bases removed from V and 2 bases from J, the gap between germline ends came to 16 bases.

This clonotype came up many times. The chain uses TRBV12-3 or TRBV12-4 and TRBJ2-7, with TRBD2 identical over 7 bases. The trim removed 5 bases at V and 3 bases at J, leaving 10 bases unmatched. The CDR3 has 15 residues. DNA for the CDR3: TGTGCCAGCAGTGCCCAACTAGCGACTCTCTACGAGCAGTACTTC. Residues: CASSAQLATLYEQYF.

Comments on this clonotype: Germline and junction disagree at one end, which may indicate a read error. The chain combines TRBV9 with TRBJ2-7; 8 bases fit TRBD2. The CDR3 has 16 amino acids. CDR1 SGDLS and CDR2 YYNGEE come from the germline V gene. CDR3 in amino acids: CASSASRLASYNEQYF. The CDR3 DNA follows: TGTGCCAGCAGCGCCTCACGACTAGCGTCCTACAATGAGCAGTATTTC.

In regard to this clonotype: A read error may explain this, as a much larger clone is one base away. The genes are TRBV12-3 or TRBV12-4 and TRBJ2-5; perhaps TRBD2 as D (5 bases). Deletions cut 1 base from V and 11 bases from J, with 17 bases between. The CDR3 consists of 14 residues. CDR3 residues: CASSLDSGYNEQYF. The CDR3 coding sequence is TGTGCCAGCAGTTTAGATTCGGGGTACAATGAGCAGTACTTC.

This chain joins TRBV2 and TRBJ1-5; 10 nucleotides line up with TRBD1. With V trimmed by 0 bases and J by 4 bases, 3 bases remained unmatched. The V gene's germline CDR1 is SNHLY and CDR2 FYNNEI. The CDR3 runs 16 residues. The CDR3 DNA reads TGTGCCAGCAGTGAAGCACCGGGACAGGGGAATCAGCCCCAGCATTTT. It is translated as CASSEAPGQGNQPQHF.

The rearrangement joins TRBV20-1 to TRBJ2-3; 8 nucleotides match TRBD2. The CDR3 covers 18 residues. The trim removed 1 base at V and 6 bases at J, leaving 18 bases unmatched. Germline V gives CDR1 DFQATT, CDR2 SNEGSKA (reference sequence). CDR3 sequence reads: CSARVGQGSGNSRDTQYF. The CDR3 DNA reads as TGCAGTGCTAGAGTTGGGCAAGGTAGCGGGAACTCCAGGGATACGCAGTATTTT.

This chain joins TRBV7-9 and TRBJ2-3; possibly TRBD2 for D (5 bases). V lost 2 bases, J lost 6 bases, and 18 bases lay in between. CDR1 and CDR2 (germline): SEHNR, FQNEAQ (reference sequence). The CDR3 covers 16 residues. The CDR3 sequence is CASSLPTSSDGDTQYF. CDR3 bases: TGTGCCAGCAGCTTACCGACAAGTAGCGACGGGGATACGCAGTATTTT.

The chain couples TRBV5-1 to TRBJ2-2; the match to TRBD2 covers 9 bases. Germline lookup yields CDR1 SGHRS and CDR2 YFSETQ. This CDR3 contains 16 residues. Trimming at V came to 1 base and at J to 5 bases, leaving 6 bases not matched to a gene. This CDR3 reads CASSLPLAGSTGELFF. In DNA form, the CDR3 reads TGCGCCAGCAGCTTGCCCCTAGCGGGGTCTACCGGGGAGCTGTTTTTT.

This clonotype was found many times. This chain connects TRBV5-6 to TRBJ2-1; D unresolved. Germline V gene data show CDR1 as SGHDT and CDR2 as YYEEEE. The CDR3 length is 16 residues. The germline V and J ends were trimmed by 6 bases and 0 bases, with 16 bases remaining between them. As DNA, the CDR3 is TGTGCCAGCAACATTCGCTTCGGAAGCTCCTACAATGAGCAGTTCTTC. The encoded protein is CASNIRFGSSYNEQFF. Combining the CDR3 with reference TRBV5-6 and TRBJ2-1 gives the whole variable domain DAGVTQSPTHLIKTRGQQVTLRCSPKSGHDTVSWYQQALGQGPQFIFQYYEEEERQRGNFPDRFSGHQFPNYSSELNVNALLLGDSALYLCASNIRFGSSYNEQFFGPGTRLTVL.

V is TRBV11-2 and J is TRBJ1-1; unclear D gene. The CDR3 extends over 14 amino acids. V was clipped by 6 bases and J by 1 base, with 12 bases between them. Per germline, CDR1 SGHAT and CDR2 FQNNGV. CDR3 loop: CASSSKAANTEAFF. CDR3 DNA sequence: TGTGCCAGCAGTTCAAAGGCCGCGAACACTGAAGCTTTCTTT.

This clonotype was counted only a few times. This sequence joins TRBV21-1 and TRBJ2-1; TRBD2 is taken as the D call from the table, unchecked against the DNA. TRBV21-1 is a listed pseudogene. The CDR3 spans 18 residues. The CDR3 loop reads CASSLGSQLAGVRNEQFF. The CDR3 DNA sequence: TGTGCCAGCAGCTTAGGGTCCCAACTAGCGGGAGTGAGAAATGAGCAGTTCTTC.

The genes are TRBV12-3 or TRBV12-4 and TRBJ2-3; weak D call: TRBD2 (5 bases). The length of the CDR3 is 14 residues. Between the trimmed V and J ends, which lost 5 bases and 4 bases, there was a span of 13 bases. In nucleotides, the CDR3 is TGTGCCAGCAGTCCCTTTCTGGGAGCAGATACGCAGTATTTT. Translated, it gives CASSPFLGADTQYF.

This clonotype was picked up many times. CDR3 nucleotides: TGTGCCAGCAGTACAATCAACAGACCAACTAATGAAAAACTGTTTTTT. This encodes CASSTINRPTNEKLFF. This rearrangement joins TRBV6-5 to TRBJ1-4; no reliable D call. Germline lookup yields CDR1 MNHEY and CDR2 SVGAGI. CDR3 length: 16 amino acids. The germline V and J ends were trimmed by 5 bases and 0 bases, with 13 bases remaining between them.

This clonotype was detected a few times. The chain combines TRBV28 with TRBJ2-7, with D unclear. Germline CDR1 and CDR2: MDHEN and SYDVKM. Trimming shortened V by 7 bases and J by 0 bases, and 10 bases separated the two germline ends. CDR3 size: 13 residues. Here the CDR3 reads CASKPVVSYEQYF. Here the CDR3 DNA reads TGTGCCAGCAAACCGGTAGTCTCCTACGAGCAGTACTTC.

This clonotype was observed many times. V usage is TRBV7-2 and J usage is TRBJ2-7; TRBD1 matches at 9 bases. Germline V gene lookup returns CDR1 SGHTA and CDR2 FQGNSA. After removal of 5 bases from V and 5 bases from J, the junction contained 7 bases not matched to a gene. CDR3 length equals 14 residues. In DNA form, the CDR3 reads TGTGCCAGCAGCCCGGACAGGGGAGTCCACGAGCAGTACTTC. This codes for CASSPDRGVHEQYF.

This clonotype was seen more than once but under ten times. The rearrangement links TRBV5-5 to TRBJ1-2, with 10 nucleotides matching TRBD1. This CDR3 spans 14 amino acids. The germline gives CDR1 SGHKS, CDR2 YYEKEE (reference sequence). V was pared by 5 bases and J by 8 bases, with 9 bases of the junction left unmatched. The CDR3 here is CASSLPTGGSGYTF. The CDR3 DNA reads TGTGCCAGCAGTTTACCGACAGGGGGCTCGGGCTACACCTTC.

This clonotype was picked up many times. The V gene is TRBV7-2, the J gene TRBJ2-1; D perhaps matches TRBD2 (5 bases). The germline V gene encodes CDR1 SGHTA and CDR2 FQGNSA. Trimming removed 5 bases from V and 1 base from J, with 18 bases in between. The CDR3 loop spans 17 amino acids. CDR3 nucleotide sequence: TGTGCCAGCAGCCCGCTACTAGGAGCCTCATCCTACAATGAGCAGTTCTTC. This translates into CASSPLLGASSYNEQFF.

Details on this clonotype: At one boundary the junction diverges from the germline segment, which might be a read error. The CDR3 nucleotides are TGCAGCGTTGATGGAGGACAGGGGAAATCCGGGACCCAATACTTC. Translated: CSVDGGQGKSGTQYF. The rearrangement joins TRBV29-1 to TRBJ2-5, with 9 bases lining up with TRBD1. CDR1 and CDR2 from the germline V gene are SQVTM and ANQGSEA. The CDR3 sequence is 15 residues long.

The V gene is TRBV7-9, the J gene TRBJ2-3, with TRBD1 identical over 8 bases. The trim removed 6 bases at V and 6 bases at J, leaving 5 bases unmatched. Germline lookup yields CDR1 SEHNR and CDR2 FQNEAQ (reference sequence). The CDR3 consists of 13 residues. Here the CDR3 DNA reads TGTGCCAGCAGAGGACAGGGTTATGATACGCAGTATTTT. This encodes CASRGQGYDTQYF. Using reference TRBV7-9 and TRBJ2-3 for the parts outside the CDR3, the full variable domain is DTGVSQNPRHKITKRGQNVTFRCDPISEHNRLYWYRQTLGQGPEFLTYFQNEAQLEKSRLLSDRFSAERPKGSFSTLEIQRTEQGDSAMYLCASRGQGYDTQYFGPGTRLTVL.

The sample holds many counts of this clonotype. This chain connects TRBV6-5 to TRBJ1-5; TRBD1 matches at 7 bases. Germline lookup yields CDR1 MNHEY and CDR2 SVGAGI. J gave up 4 bases and V 6 bases, and 3 bases lay outside the gene matches. The CDR3 is made up of 13 amino acids. As DNA, the CDR3 is TGTGCCAGCAGCCACAGGGGTAATCAGCCCCAGCATTTT. Its translation is CASSHRGNQPQHF.

The chain has TRBV7-8 and TRBJ1-5; perhaps TRBD1 as D (6 bases). Looked up from germline, CDR1 is SGHVS and CDR2 is FQNEAQ. The CDR3 loop spans 15 amino acids. The V end lost 4 bases, the J end lost 2 bases, and 12 bases lay between the germline ends. The CDR3 region has the DNA TGTGCCAGCAGCTCTGGGACAACCCGCAATCAGCCCCAGCATTTT. This gives the protein CASSSGTTRNQPQHF.

As concerns this clonotype: At one end the junction does not follow the germline gene, possibly because of a read error. V and J are TRBV25-1 and TRBJ2-3; weak D call: TRBD2 (5 bases). Germline-derived CDR1 and CDR2 are MGHDK and SYGVNS. CDR3 length: 15 amino acids. Here the CDR3 reads CTSSELEGYPDTQYF. The CDR3 DNA sequence: TGTACCAGCAGTGAATTAGAGGGCTATCCAGATACGCAGTATTTT.

In this sample, this clonotype turned up many times. The genes are TRBV15 and TRBJ2-5; TRBD2 agrees at 8 bases. The CDR3 spans 15 residues. Trimming at V came to 3 bases and at J to 0 bases, leaving 3 bases not matched to a gene. Germline assignment: CDR1 LNHNV and CDR2 YYDKDF (reference sequence). The CDR3 reads CATSRISGNQETQYF. The CDR3 coding sequence is TGTGCCACCAGCAGGATTAGCGGGAACCAAGAGACCCAGTACTTC.

The chain employs TRBV24-1 and TRBJ2-1; 7 nucleotides line up with TRBD2. Germline V gene lookup returns CDR1 KGHDR and CDR2 SFDVKD. The CDR3 contains 16 residues. Trimming removed 5 bases from V and 2 bases from J; junction bases left unmatched: 8. This CDR3 is CATSGTASGTYNEQFF. CDR3 nucleotides: TGTGCCACCAGTGGCACGGCTAGCGGAACCTACAATGAGCAGTTCTTC.

The chain uses TRBV4-2 and TRBJ2-7; 8 positions agree with TRBD2. J was trimmed by 7 bases and V by 0 bases; bases with no gene match: 20. The CDR3 covers 19 residues. The V gene's germline CDR1 is LGHNA and CDR2 YNFKEQ. CDR3 sequence (DNA): TGTGCCAGCAGCCAAGATAGTCCTCGGCAAGCGGGAGCGATAAATGAGCAGTACTTC. The encoded protein is CASSQDSPRQAGAINEQYF.

Only a few counts were recorded for this clonotype. The V call is TRBV4-1, the J call TRBJ2-2; unclear D gene. Per the germline V gene, CDR1 is MGHRA and CDR2 is YSYEKL. The CDR3 runs 18 residues. Trimming left V 0 bases short and J 2 bases short, with 16 bases between. As DNA, the CDR3 is TGCGCCAGCAGCCAAGATCCCCGCAGCGTCTTAAACACCGGGGAGCTGTTTTTT. Translation gives CASSQDPRSVLNTGELFF.

The chain combines TRBV18 with TRBJ2-3; 9 nucleotides line up with TRBD2. CDR3 length: 14 residues. Germline V gene data show CDR1 as KGHSH and CDR2 as LQKENI. Trimming cost V 6 bases and J 1 base; bases outside gene matches: 2. CDR3 DNA: TGTGCCAGCTCGCGGACTAGCGGCACAGATACGCAGTATTTT. It is translated as CASSRTSGTDTQYF.

A few counts support this clonotype. The rearrangement joins TRBV21-1 to TRBJ1-1; TRBD1 was called by the table and not checked on the DNA. TRBV21-1 is a listed pseudogene. The CDR3 extends over 16 amino acids. The CDR3 coding sequence is TGTGCCAGCAGCACCCGTAAAAACAGGGTCGACGATGAAGCTTTCTTT. Protein: CASSTRKNRVDDEAFF.